The T cell receptor (beta chain) under discussion was sequenced for a study of cytomegalovirus exposure and HLA in healthy donors. Study-wide findings and caveats: Previous analysis showed most TCR beta V segments were productive about 90% or about 30% of the time.

Points on this clone: The target antigen is unknown.

V shed 2 bases and J shed 10 bases, with 9 bases lying between them. Germline V gene data show CDR1 as SNHLY and CDR2 as FYNNEI. The CDR3 is made up of 12 amino acids. Vbeta (60) and Jbeta (13) primers were used in the PCR. TCRdb's table, derived via immunoSEQ multiplex PCR, lists solely in-frame clones and lacks some. This sample yields 150,000 or so clones, of which about 75% are seen a single time; about 11% belongs to the top ten. This clonotype was obtained from a man younger than 30 in good health and CMV-seropositive. Sequenced: PBMCs. The chain combines TRBV2 with TRBJ1-5; no clear D. CDR3 region: CASSEPPHPQHF. In DNA form, the CDR3 reads TGTGCCAGCAGTGAACCCCCCCATCCCCAGCATTTT. The variable domain in full, with the rest retrieved from reference TRBV2 and TRBJ1-5, is EPEVTQTPSHQVTQMGQEVILRCVPISNHLYFYWYRQILGQKVEFLVSFYNNEISEKSEIFDDQFSVERPDGSNFTLKIRSTKLEDSAMYFCASSEPPHPQHFGDGTRLSIL.